This entry features one T cell receptor beta chain sequence. This clone was seen more than once but under ten times. It has no known antigen specificity. One base away there is no much larger clone; base qualities are not given. The source of the sample is a study of blood T cell repertoires in COVID-19 (dated by TCRdb to about 2020). For the wider study: Collaborator samples came from the United States, Italy and Spain and covered acute and convalescent phases of COVID-19. Samples were obtained from the ongoing ImmuneRACE study (first 160 participants) and from roughly 1,300 subjects provided by 6 global collaborators. The repertoires were released in a freely available public database intended as a resource for research on the immune response to SARS-CoV-2. The prospective study material was composed of cDNA or gDNA derived from T cells, B-cell-depleted T cells, or PBMCs. Deeply sampled blood TCRbeta repertoires from subjects exposed to, actively infected with, or recovered from COVID-19 were included in the dataset. Where available, HLA class I and class II types were taken from metadata supplied by the sample provider and were not determined by assay-based typing. The sample metadata nearly always contained a de-identified subject ID, COVID-19 status, age in years and sex. Findings and caveats that apply to the study as a whole: How much clinical and demographic metadata was included differed by source and by participant, and the metadata was provided uncurated.

The immunoSEQ Assay, a bias-controlled multiplex PCR, was used to amplify TCRbeta CDR3 regions from genomic DNA. In the paper's pipeline: The number of nucleated cells in each sample was estimated by amplification of reference gene primers within the assay. To quantify the absolute abundance of each unique TCRbeta CDR3 rearrangement, sequence reads were collapsed and filtered. For each sample, productive Simpson clonality was calculated by taking the square root of Simpson's diversity index across productive rearrangements. The source is immuneACCESS, and TCRdb retained only in-frame sequences with V and J called. Part of the clones is not carried over; for the studies checked, unresolved V genes explain less than half of this, and the remainder is unexplained. Clone size and V and J calls were adopted from that table, with D and trimming inferred from the DNA. The sample has some 190,000 clones on record, 82% of them singletons. The leading ten clones occupy under 12% of the sample.

Including the terminal cysteine and phenylalanine, the CDR3 comprises 14 residues. Of all the DNA, just the CDR3 is kept, 42 bases in frame from base 1. Trimming removed 3 bases from V and 4 bases from J, leaving 12 bases between the germline ends. CDR1 and CDR2, per the germline V gene, are KGHSH and LQKENI. Whole blood was collected in K2EDTA tubes by collaborating institutions according to the institutions' own protocols. For TCRbeta analysis, collaborators shipped samples in one of three forms: frozen whole blood, isolated PBMCs, or DNA extracted from either of those sample types. The sequencing sample was made of peripheral blood. The sequence joins TRBV18 to TRBJ1-2, with a tentative D gene TRBD1 over 5 matching bases. The receptor comes from a woman older than 75 with active or convalescent COVID-19. Here the CDR3 is given as CASSPERGGYGYTF. At the DNA level, the sequence is TGTGCCAGCTCACCGGAAAGGGGTGGCTATGGCTACACCTTC.